The clone carrying this TCR beta chain has ten or more counts. The sample originates from a study of T-cell reconstitution after alpha-beta-depleted transplantation in children. Trimming removed 5 bases from V and 4 bases from J; junction bases left unmatched: 9. The CDR3 runs to 15 residues. The germline CDR1 and CDR2 sequences are SGHTA and FQGNSA. For TCRbeta, the library was prepared with unique molecular identifiers. A single record per CDR3 protein comes from TCRdb applying MiXCR to the PCR reads. The sample contains about 640,000 distinct CDR3 sequences, roughly 15% of which appear only once. V and J are TRBV7-2 and TRBJ2-5; 8 bases are a match to TRBD1. Material: PBMCs from the stem cell graft donor, obtained from the stem cell graft. The receptor's source is a human donor who donated a stem cell graft to a child with acute myeloid leukemia. The CDR3 DNA reads as TGTGCCAGCAGCCCAGATCCGGACAGGGCAGAGACCCAGTACTTC. Translation gives CASSPDPDRAETQYF.